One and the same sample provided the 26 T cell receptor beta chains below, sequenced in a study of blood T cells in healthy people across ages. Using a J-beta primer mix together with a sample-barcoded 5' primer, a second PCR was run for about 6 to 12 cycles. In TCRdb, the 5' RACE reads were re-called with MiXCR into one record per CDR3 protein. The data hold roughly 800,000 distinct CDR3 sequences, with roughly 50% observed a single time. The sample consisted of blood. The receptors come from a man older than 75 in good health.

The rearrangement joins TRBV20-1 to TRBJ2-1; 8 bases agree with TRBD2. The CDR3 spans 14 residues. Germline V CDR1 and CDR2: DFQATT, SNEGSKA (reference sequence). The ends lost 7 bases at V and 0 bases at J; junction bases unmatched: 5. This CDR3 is CSVSTSGSYNEQFF. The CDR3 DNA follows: TGCAGTGTCTCTACTAGCGGCTCCTACAATGAGCAGTTCTTC.

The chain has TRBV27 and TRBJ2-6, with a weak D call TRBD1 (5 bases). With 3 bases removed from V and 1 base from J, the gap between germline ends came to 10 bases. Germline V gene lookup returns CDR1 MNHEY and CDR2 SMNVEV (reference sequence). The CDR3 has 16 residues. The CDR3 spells CASSFRQISGANVLTF. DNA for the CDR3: TGTGCCAGCAGTTTCAGACAGATATCTGGGGCCAACGTCCTGACTTTC.

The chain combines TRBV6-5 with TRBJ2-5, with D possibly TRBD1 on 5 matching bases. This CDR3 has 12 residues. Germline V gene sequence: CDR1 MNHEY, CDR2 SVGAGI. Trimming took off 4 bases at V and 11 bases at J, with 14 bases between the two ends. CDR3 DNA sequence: TGTGCCAGCAGTTTTCCTGGGGCAGAGCAGTACTTC. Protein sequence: CASSFPGAEQYF.

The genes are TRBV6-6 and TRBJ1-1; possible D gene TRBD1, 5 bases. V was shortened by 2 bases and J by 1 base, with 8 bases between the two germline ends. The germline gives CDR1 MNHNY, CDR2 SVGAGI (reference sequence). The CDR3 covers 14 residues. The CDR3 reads CASSYGGANTEAFF. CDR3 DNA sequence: TGTGCCAGCAGTTACGGGGGAGCGAACACTGAAGCTTTCTTT.

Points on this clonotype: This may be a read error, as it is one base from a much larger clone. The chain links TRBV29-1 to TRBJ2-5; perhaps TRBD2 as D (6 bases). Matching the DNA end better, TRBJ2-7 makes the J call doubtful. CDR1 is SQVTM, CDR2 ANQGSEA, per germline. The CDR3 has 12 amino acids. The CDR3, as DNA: TGCATCGTAGGCGGGACCCCCTACGAGCAGTACTTC. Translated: CIVGGTPYEQYF.

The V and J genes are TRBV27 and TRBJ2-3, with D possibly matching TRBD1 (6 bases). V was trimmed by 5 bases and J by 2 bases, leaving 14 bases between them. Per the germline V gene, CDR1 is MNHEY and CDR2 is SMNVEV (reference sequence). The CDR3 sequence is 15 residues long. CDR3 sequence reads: CASSQQGLYTDTQYF. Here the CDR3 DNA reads TGTGCCAGCAGTCAACAGGGTTTATACACAGATACGCAGTATTTT.

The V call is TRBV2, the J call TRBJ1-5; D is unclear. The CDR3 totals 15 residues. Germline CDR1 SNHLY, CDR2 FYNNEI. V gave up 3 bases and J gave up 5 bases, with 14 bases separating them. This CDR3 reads CASSDRRPEDQPQHF. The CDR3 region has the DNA TGTGCCAGCAGTGACCGTCGGCCGGAGGATCAGCCCCAGCATTTT.

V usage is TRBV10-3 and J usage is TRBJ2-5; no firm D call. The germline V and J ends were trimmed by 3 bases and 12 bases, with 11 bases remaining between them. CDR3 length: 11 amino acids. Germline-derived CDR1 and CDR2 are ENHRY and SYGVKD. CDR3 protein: CAISDGSWEYF. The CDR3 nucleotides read TGTGCCATCAGTGATGGAAGCTGGGAGTACTTC.

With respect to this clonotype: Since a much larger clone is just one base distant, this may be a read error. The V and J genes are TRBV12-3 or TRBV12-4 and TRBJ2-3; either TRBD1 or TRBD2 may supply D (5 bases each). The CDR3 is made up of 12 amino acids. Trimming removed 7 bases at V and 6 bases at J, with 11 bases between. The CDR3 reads CASNPGRDTQYF. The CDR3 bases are TGTGCCAGCAACCCGGGACGCGATACGCAGTATTTT.

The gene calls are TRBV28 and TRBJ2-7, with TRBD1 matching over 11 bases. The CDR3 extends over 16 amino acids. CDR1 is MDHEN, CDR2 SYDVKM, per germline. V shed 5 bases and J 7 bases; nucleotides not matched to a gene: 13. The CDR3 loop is CASSTRTGGLLGEQYF. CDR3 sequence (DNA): TGTGCCAGCAGTACCCGGACAGGGGGCCTCCTCGGGGAGCAGTACTTC.

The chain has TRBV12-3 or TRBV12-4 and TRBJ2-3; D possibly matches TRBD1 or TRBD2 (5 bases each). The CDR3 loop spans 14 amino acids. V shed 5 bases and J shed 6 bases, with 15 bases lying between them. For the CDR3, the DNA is TGTGCCAGCAGTCCGTTCCGGGGACGGGATACGCAGTATTTT. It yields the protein CASSPFRGRDTQYF.

The CDR3 loop is CSARAARGGEAFF. In DNA, the CDR3 is TGCAGTGCTAGAGCGGCCAGGGGGGGGGAGGCTTTCTTT. The chain uses TRBV20-1 and TRBJ1-1; 7 bases are a match to TRBD1. Germline lookup yields CDR1 DFQATT and CDR2 SNEGSKA (reference sequence). CDR3 length equals 13 residues. J lost 11 bases, V lost 1 base, and 10 bases had no gene match.

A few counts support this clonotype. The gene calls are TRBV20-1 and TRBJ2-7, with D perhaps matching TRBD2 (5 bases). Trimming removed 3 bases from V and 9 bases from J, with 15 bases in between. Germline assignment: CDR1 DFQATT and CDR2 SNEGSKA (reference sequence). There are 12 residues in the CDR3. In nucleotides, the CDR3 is TGCAGTGCTAGCGGCGGGTCGTTATGGCAGTACTTC. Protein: CSASGGSLWQYF.

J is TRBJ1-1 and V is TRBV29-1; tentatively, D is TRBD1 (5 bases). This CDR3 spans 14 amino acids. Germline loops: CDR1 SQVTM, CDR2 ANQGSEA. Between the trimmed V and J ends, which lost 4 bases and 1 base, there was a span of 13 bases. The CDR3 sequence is CSVVPTGGNTEAFF. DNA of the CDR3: TGCAGCGTTGTTCCAACAGGAGGGAACACTGAAGCTTTCTTT. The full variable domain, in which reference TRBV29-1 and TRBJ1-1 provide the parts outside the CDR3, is SAVISQKPSRDICQRGTSLTIQCQVDSQVTMMFWYRQQPGQSLTLIATANQGSEATYESGFVIDKFPISRPNLTFSTLTVSNMSPEDSSIYLCSVVPTGGNTEAFFGQGTRLTVV.

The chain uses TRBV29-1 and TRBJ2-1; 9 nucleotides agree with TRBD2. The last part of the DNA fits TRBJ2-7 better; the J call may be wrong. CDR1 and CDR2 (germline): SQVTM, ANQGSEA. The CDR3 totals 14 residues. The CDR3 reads CSVFSGGYYNEQYF. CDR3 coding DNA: TGCAGCGTTTTTAGCGGGGGTTACTACAATGAGCAGTACTTC.

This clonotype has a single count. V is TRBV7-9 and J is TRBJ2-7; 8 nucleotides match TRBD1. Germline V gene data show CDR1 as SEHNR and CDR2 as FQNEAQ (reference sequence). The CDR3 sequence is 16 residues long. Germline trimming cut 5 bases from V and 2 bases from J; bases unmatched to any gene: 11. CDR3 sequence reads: CASSLSTGTGTYEQYF. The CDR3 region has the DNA TGTGCCAGCAGCCTCAGCACCGGGACAGGAACCTACGAGCAGTACTTC.

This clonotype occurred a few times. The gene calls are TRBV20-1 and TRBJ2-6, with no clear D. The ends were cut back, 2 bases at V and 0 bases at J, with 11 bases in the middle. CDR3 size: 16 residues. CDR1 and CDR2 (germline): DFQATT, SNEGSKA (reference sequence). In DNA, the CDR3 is TGCAGTGCTAGAACCCTGGGGATCTCTGGGGCCAACGTCCTGACTTTC. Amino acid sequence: CSARTLGISGANVLTF.

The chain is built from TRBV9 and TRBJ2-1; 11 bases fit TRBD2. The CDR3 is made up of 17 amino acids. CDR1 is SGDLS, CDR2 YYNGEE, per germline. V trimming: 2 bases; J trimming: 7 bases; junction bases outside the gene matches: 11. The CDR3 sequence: CASSVRTSGPLGNEQFF. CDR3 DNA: TGTGCCAGCAGCGTCCGGACTAGCGGGCCCCTGGGGAATGAGCAGTTCTTC.

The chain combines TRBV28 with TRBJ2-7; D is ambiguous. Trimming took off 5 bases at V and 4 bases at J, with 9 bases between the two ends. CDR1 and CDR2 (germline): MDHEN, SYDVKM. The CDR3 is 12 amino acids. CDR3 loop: CASSPSRYEQYF. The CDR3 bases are TGTGCCAGCAGTCCCTCGAGATACGAGCAGTACTTC.

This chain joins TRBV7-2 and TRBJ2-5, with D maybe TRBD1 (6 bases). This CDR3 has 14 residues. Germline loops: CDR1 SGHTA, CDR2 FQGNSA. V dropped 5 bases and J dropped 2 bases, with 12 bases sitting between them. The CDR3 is CASSRGQRQETQYF. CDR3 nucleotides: TGTGCCAGCAGCCGCGGACAGAGACAAGAGACCCAGTACTTC.

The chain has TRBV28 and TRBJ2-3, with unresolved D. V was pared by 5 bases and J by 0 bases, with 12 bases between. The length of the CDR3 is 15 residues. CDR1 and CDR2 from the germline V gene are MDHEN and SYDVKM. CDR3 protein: CASSLPQWSTDTQYF. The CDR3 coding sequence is TGTGCCAGCAGTCTCCCCCAGTGGAGCACAGATACGCAGTATTTT.

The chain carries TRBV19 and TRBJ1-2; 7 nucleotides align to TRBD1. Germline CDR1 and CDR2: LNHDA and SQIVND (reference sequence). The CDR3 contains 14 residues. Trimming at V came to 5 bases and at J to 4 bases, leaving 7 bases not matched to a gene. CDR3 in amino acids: CASSSGDSSYGYTF. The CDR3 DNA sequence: TGTGCCAGTAGTTCGGGGGACAGCTCCTATGGCTACACCTTC.

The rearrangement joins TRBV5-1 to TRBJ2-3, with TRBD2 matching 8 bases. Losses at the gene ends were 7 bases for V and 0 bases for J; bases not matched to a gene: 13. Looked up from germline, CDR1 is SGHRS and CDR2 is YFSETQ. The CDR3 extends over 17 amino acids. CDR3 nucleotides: TGCGCCAGCGGCTCCTCCCGACTAGCGACCAGCACAGATACGCAGTATTTT. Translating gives CASGSSRLATSTDTQYF.

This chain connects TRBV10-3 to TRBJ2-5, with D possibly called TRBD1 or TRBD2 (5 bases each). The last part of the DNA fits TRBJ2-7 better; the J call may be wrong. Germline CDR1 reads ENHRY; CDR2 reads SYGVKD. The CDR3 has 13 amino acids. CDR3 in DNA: TGTGCCATCAGTGAGGGGACGGGCTACGAGCAGTACTTC. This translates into CAISEGTGYEQYF.

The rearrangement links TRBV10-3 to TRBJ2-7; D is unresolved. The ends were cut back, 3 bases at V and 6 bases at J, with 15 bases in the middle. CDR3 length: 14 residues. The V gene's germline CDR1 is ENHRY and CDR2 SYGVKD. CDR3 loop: CAISEAVSSGEQYF. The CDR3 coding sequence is TGTGCCATCAGTGAAGCCGTCTCCTCGGGCGAGCAGTACTTC.

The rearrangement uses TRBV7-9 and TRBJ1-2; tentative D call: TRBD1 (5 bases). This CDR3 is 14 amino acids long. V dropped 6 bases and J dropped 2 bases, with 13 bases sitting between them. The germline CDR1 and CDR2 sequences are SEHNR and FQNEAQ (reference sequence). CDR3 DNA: TGTGCCAGCAGTACCGGGGGAGGAAACTATGGCTACACCTTC. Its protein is CASSTGGGNYGYTF.